This TCR beta chain came from a study of blood T cell repertoires in COVID-19. Overall study: Material from acute and convalescent COVID-19 was sourced from the United States, Italy and Spain. PBMCs, B-cell-depleted T cells, or T cells provided the cDNA or gDNA that made up the material.

In the source study's methods: It was from reference gene primer amplification that nucleated cell counts were estimated. Produced via immunoSEQ multiplex PCR; TCRdb's table is partial and in-frame only. D and trimming were read from the DNA, whereas the V and J calls and clone size are those reported in that table. The repertoire has 90,000 to 110,000 clones, 81% of them found once; the top ten carry 7.5% to 10%. V lost 5 bases and J lost 8, with 18 bases in between. This CDR3 region has 15 residues. From germline, CDR1 is MDHEN and CDR2 SYDVKM. The receptor comes from a woman in her 70s with acute or convalescent COVID-19. The chain recombines TRBV28 with TRBJ1-4, with D uncertain. The source material was peripheral blood. The CDR3 region is CASSGGSSIEEKLFF. For the CDR3, the DNA is TGTGCCAGCAGTGGAGGGTCCAGCATAGAAGAAAAACTGTTTTTT.